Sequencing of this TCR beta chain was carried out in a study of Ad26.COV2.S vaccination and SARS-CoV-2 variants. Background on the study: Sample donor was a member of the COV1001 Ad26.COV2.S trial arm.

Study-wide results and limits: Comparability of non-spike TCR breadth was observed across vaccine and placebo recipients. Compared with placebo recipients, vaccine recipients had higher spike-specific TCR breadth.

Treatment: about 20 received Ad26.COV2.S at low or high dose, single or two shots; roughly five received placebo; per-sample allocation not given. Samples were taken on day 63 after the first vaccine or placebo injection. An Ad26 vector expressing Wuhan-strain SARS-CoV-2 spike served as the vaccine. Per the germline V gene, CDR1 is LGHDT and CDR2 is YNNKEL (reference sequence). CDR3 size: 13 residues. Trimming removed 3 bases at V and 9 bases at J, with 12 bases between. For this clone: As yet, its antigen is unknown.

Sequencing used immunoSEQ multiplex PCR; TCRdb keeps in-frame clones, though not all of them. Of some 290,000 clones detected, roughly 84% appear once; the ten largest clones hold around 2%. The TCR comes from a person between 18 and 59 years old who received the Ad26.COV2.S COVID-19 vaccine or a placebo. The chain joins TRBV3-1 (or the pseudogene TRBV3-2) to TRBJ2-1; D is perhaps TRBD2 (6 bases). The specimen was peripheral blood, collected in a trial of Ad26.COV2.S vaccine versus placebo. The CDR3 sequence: CASSQYSAGEQFF. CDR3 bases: TGTGCCAGCAGCCAGTACTCAGCGGGTGAGCAGTTCTTC.